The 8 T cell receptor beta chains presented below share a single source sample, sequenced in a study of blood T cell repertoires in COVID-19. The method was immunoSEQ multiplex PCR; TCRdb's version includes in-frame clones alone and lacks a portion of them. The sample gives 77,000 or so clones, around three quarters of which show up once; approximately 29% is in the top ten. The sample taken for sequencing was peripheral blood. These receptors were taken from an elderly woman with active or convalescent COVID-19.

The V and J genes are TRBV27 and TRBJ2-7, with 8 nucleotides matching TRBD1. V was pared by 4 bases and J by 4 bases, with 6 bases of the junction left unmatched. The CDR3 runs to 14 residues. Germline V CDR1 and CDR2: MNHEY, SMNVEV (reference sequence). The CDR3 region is CASSSSDRVYEQYF. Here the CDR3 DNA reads TGTGCCAGCAGTTCGTCGGACAGGGTTTACGAGCAGTACTTC.

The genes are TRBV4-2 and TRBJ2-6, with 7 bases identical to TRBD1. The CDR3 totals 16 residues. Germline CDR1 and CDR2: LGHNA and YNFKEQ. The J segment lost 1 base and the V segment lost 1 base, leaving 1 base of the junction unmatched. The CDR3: CASSQAQGSGANVLTF. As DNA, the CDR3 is TGTGCCAGCAGCCAAGCACAGGGGTCTGGGGCCAACGTCCTGACTTTC.

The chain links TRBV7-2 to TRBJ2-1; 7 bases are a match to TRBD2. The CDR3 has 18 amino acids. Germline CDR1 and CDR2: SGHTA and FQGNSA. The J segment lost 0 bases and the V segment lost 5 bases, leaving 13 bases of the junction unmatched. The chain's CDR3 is CASSPYLGRGSSYNEQFF. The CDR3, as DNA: TGTGCCAGCAGCCCCTACCTCGGGCGGGGGAGCTCCTACAATGAGCAGTTCTTC.

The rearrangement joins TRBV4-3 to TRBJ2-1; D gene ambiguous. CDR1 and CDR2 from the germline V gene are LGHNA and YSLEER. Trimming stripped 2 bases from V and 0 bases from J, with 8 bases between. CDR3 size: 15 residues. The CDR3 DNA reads TGCGCCAGCAGCCAATCCCCTAGCTCCTACAATGAGCAGTTCTTC. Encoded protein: CASSQSPSSYNEQFF.

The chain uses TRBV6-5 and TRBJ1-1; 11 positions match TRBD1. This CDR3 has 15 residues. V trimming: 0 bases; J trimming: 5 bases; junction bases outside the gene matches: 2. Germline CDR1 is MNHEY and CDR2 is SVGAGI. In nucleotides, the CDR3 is TGTGCCAGCAGTTACTCTCGGGACAGGGGGACTGAAGCTTTCTTT. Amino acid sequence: CASSYSRDRGTEAFF.

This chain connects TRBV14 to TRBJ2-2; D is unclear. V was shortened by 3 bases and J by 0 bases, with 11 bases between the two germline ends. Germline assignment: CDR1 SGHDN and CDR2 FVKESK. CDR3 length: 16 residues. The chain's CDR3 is CASSQTFSANTGELFF. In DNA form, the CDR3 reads TGTGCCAGCAGCCAGACATTTTCCGCGAACACCGGGGAGCTGTTTTTT.

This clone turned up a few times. CDR3 in amino acids: CATSDLGADTDTQYF. The CDR3 nucleotides are TGTGCCACCAGTGATTTAGGGGCAGATACAGATACGCAGTATTTT. The chain is built from TRBV24-1 and TRBJ2-3; TRBD1 is a possible D gene (5 bases). Between the trimmed V and J ends, which lost 1 base and 3 bases, there was a span of 10 bases. Germline lookup yields CDR1 KGHDR and CDR2 SFDVKD. The CDR3 totals 15 residues.

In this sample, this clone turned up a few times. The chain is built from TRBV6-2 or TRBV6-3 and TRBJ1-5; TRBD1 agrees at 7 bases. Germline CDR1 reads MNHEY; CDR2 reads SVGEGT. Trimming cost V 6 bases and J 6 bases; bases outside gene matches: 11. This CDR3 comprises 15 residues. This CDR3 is CASSQGQSTPQPQHF. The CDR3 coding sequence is TGTGCCAGCAGCCAGGGACAGTCTACGCCTCAGCCCCAGCATTTT.